This entry lists 21 T cell receptor beta chains sequenced from one sample in a study of cytomegalovirus exposure and HLA in healthy donors. The PCR had 60 Vbeta and 13 Jbeta primers. The method was immunoSEQ multiplex PCR; TCRdb's version includes in-frame clones alone and lacks a portion of them. Of 150,000 to 200,000 clones in the sample, roughly an eighth are singletons; the top ten hold 7.8%. Sequenced sample: PBMCs. The origin of the receptors is a man in his forties or fifties in good health and CMV-seropositive.

The rearrangement uses TRBV2 and TRBJ2-5; TRBD2 agrees at 9 bases. CDR1 is SNHLY, CDR2 FYNNEI, per germline. The CDR3 sequence is 16 residues long. V lost 5 bases to trimming and J lost 5 bases; unmatched junction nucleotides: 12. The CDR3 region is CASSPGGGGARETQYF. The CDR3 bases are TGTGCCAGCAGTCCTGGGGGCGGGGGGGCGCGGGAGACCCAGTACTTC.

The CDR3 reads CASRGTSSGNTIYF. The CDR3 DNA is TGTGCCAGCAGGGGCACGAGCTCTGGAAACACCATATATTTT. The rearrangement joins TRBV6-6 to TRBJ1-3; D is unclear. V was clipped by 6 bases and J by 0 bases, with 9 bases between them. This CDR3 region has 14 residues. Looked up from germline, CDR1 is MNHNY and CDR2 is SVGAGI (reference sequence).

A remark on this clone: Within the sample, other DNA sequences also encode this same CDR3. The chain carries TRBV5-1 and TRBJ2-1; a possible D gene is TRBD2 (5 bases). Trimming left V 0 bases short and J 0 bases short, with 7 bases between. CDR1 and CDR2 (germline): SGHRS, YFSETQ. This CDR3 has 15 amino acids. As DNA, the CDR3 is TGCGCCAGCAGCTTGGCGGGGAGCTCCTACAATGAGCAGTTCTTC. Its protein product is CASSLAGSSYNEQFF.

This clone was recorded a few times. The chain's CDR3 is CASSQWTEPNTGELFF. CDR3 in DNA: TGCGCCAGCAGCCAATGGACAGAGCCCAACACCGGGGAGCTGTTTTTT. The V and J genes are TRBV4-1 and TRBJ2-2; D is perhaps TRBD1 (6 bases). With 2 bases removed from V and 2 bases from J, the gap between germline ends came to 12 bases. Germline V lookup: CDR1 MGHRA, CDR2 YSYEKL. CDR3 length: 16 amino acids.

This clone was counted a few times. The chain is built from TRBV19 and TRBJ1-1; no reliable D call. This CDR3 has 11 residues. The V end lost 7 bases, the J end lost 2 bases, and 5 bases lay between the germline ends. CDR1 is LNHDA and CDR2 is SQIVND in the germline V gene (reference sequence). The chain's CDR3 is CASKSNTEAFF. CDR3 in DNA: TGTGCCAGTAAAAGCAACACTGAAGCTTTCTTT.

There are many counts of this clone. Other DNA sequences in this specimen translate into the identical CDR3. The chain links TRBV5-4 to TRBJ1-3, with D unresolved. V lost 1 base and J 1 base, leaving 6 bases between the germline ends. This CDR3 region has 14 residues. Germline V lookup: CDR1 SGHNT, CDR2 YYREEE (reference sequence). CDR3 nucleotide sequence: TGTGCCAGCAGCTTGTCGGGATCTGGAAACACCATATATTTT. Translation gives CASSLSGSGNTIYF.

The chain couples TRBV30 to TRBJ2-7; D not resolved. The CDR3 covers 13 residues. Germline V CDR1 and CDR2: GTSNPN, SVGIG (reference sequence). V lost 1 base, J lost 3 bases, and 10 bases lay in between. The CDR3 sequence: CAWSGAEIYEQYF. CDR3 DNA sequence: TGTGCCTGGAGTGGGGCAGAGATCTACGAGCAGTACTTC.

This clone has a handful of counts. The CDR3 DNA reads as TGTGCCAGTAGCAACAGGGCGCTGAACACTGAAGCTTTCTTT. Protein sequence: CASSNRALNTEAFF. The V call is TRBV19, the J call TRBJ1-1; TRBD1 is a possible D gene (6 bases). Trimming removed 6 bases from V and 0 bases from J, with 11 bases in between. The CDR3 sequence is 14 residues long. In germline, CDR1 is LNHDA, CDR2 SQIVND (reference sequence).

Only a few counts were recorded for this clone. V is TRBV4-1 and J is TRBJ1-6, with 8 bases that match TRBD1. V dropped 6 bases and J dropped 6; count of bases not matched to a gene: 7. Germline-derived CDR1 and CDR2 are MGHRA and YSYEKL. This CDR3 comprises 15 residues. CDR3 nucleotides: TGCGCCAGCAGTATGTCCGGGACAGGTAATTCACCCCTCCACTTT. Protein product: CASSMSGTGNSPLHF.

There are a few counts of this clone. This chain uses TRBV5-8 with TRBJ2-5; 9 bases match TRBD1. The trim removed 2 bases at V and 4 bases at J, leaving 9 bases unmatched. The CDR3 extends over 16 amino acids. The germline gives CDR1 SGHTS, CDR2 YDEGEE. DNA of the CDR3: TGTGCCAGCAGCTTCAACTTCGGGACAGGGTCAGAGACCCAGTACTTC. This codes for CASSFNFGTGSETQYF.

This clone was seen only a few times. The chain couples TRBV7-3 to TRBJ2-3; 8 bases are a match to TRBD1. The CDR3 extends over 16 amino acids. Trimming cost V 5 bases and J 0 bases; bases outside gene matches: 7. In germline, CDR1 is SGHTA, CDR2 FQGTGA. CDR3 in amino acids: CASSPQGALSTDTQYF. CDR3 sequence (DNA): TGTGCCAGCAGCCCCCAGGGGGCCTTGAGCACAGATACGCAGTATTTT. Looking up the rest from reference TRBV7-3 and TRBJ2-3 gives the full variable domain: GAGVSQTPSNKVTEKGKYVELRCDPISGHTALYWYRQSLGQGPEFLIYFQGTGAADDSGLPNDRFFAVRPEGSVSTLKIQRTERGDSAVYLCASSPQGALSTDTQYFGPGTRLTVL.

The rearrangement joins TRBV7-9 to TRBJ2-3; a possible D gene is TRBD2 (5 bases). This CDR3 is 16 amino acids long. V lost 1 base, J lost 3 bases, and 14 bases lay in between. CDR1 and CDR2 from the germline V gene are SEHNR and FQNEAQ (reference sequence). Here the CDR3 DNA reads TGTGCCAGCAGCTTAGTGTCAGGCGGGTTTACAGATACGCAGTATTTT. It specifies CASSLVSGGFTDTQYF.

This clone was seen a handful of times. This chain uses TRBV6-5 with TRBJ2-1, with 8 bases lining up with TRBD1. The CDR3 totals 13 residues. V was pared by 6 bases and J by 5 bases, with 3 bases of the junction left unmatched. The germline gives CDR1 MNHEY, CDR2 SVGAGI. The CDR3 sequence is CASSTTGDNEQFF. CDR3 bases: TGTGCCAGCAGCACGACAGGGGACAATGAGCAGTTCTTC.

The chain has TRBV7-3 and TRBJ2-3; TRBD1 is a possible D gene (7 bases). Per the germline V gene, CDR1 is SGHTA and CDR2 is FQGTGA. The CDR3 contains 15 residues. Trimming left V 2 bases short and J 4 bases short, with 13 bases between. This chain's CDR3 is CASSLQGGLADTQYF. The CDR3 DNA reads TGTGCCAGCAGCTTACAGGGGGGCCTGGCAGATACGCAGTATTTT.

The V gene is TRBV11-2, the J gene TRBJ2-2; the match to TRBD2 covers 8 bases. The CDR3 is made up of 19 amino acids. Germline lookup yields CDR1 SGHAT and CDR2 FQNNGV. V was clipped by 5 bases and J by 4 bases; unmatched bases: 18. This CDR3 reads CASSPGVPGLVWATGELFF. Written as DNA, the CDR3 is TGTGCCAGCAGCCCCGGAGTACCGGGACTAGTCTGGGCCACCGGGGAGCTGTTTTTT.

Only a few counts were recorded for this clone. This sequence joins TRBV15 and TRBJ2-5; TRBD1 aligns across 11 bases. Trimming removed 5 bases from V and 5 bases from J; junction bases left unmatched: 4. Germline CDR1 LNHNV, CDR2 YYDKDF (reference sequence). This CDR3 comprises 14 residues. The chain's CDR3 is CATSLDRGQETQYF. In DNA form, the CDR3 reads TGTGCCACCAGCTTGGACAGGGGGCAGGAGACCCAGTACTTC.

Comment on this clone: Sequence at one end of the junction differs from germline and may be a read error. The chain joins TRBV28 to TRBJ2-5; D gene uncertain. The V gene's germline CDR1 is MDHEN and CDR2 SYDVKM. The CDR3 runs 12 residues. The CDR3 DNA sequence: TGTGCCAGCAGCTTATCGCCGAGGACCCAGTACTTC. Its translation is CASSLSPRTQYF.

The V and J genes are TRBV30 and TRBJ1-2; 9 bases fit TRBD1. The CDR3 runs 14 residues. The ends lost 2 bases at V and 2 bases at J; junction bases unmatched: 3. The germline V gene encodes CDR1 GTSNPN and CDR2 SVGIG (reference sequence). CDR3 amino acids: CAWSRDRANYGYTF. In DNA form, the CDR3 reads TGTGCCTGGAGTAGGGACAGGGCGAACTATGGCTACACCTTC.

The rearrangement joins TRBV2 to TRBJ2-1; TRBD2 matches at 9 bases. The germline V gene encodes CDR1 SNHLY and CDR2 FYNNEI. V lost 5 bases, J lost 5 bases, and 4 bases stayed unmatched. The CDR3 is 14 amino acids. CDR3 sequence (DNA): TGTGCCAGCAGTCGACTAGCGGTCAACAATGAGCAGTTCTTC. Translating gives CASSRLAVNNEQFF.

The rearrangement links TRBV5-8 to TRBJ1-5; the D gene is possibly TRBD1 (6 bases). This CDR3 is built from 15 residues. Trimming shortened V by 2 bases and J by 3 bases, and 12 bases separated the two germline ends. Germline CDR1 reads SGHTS; CDR2 reads YDEGEE. Here the CDR3 reads CASSFMTGPNQPQHF. The CDR3 DNA is TGTGCCAGCAGCTTTATGACAGGTCCCAATCAGCCCCAGCATTTT.

This clone was counted between two and nine times. The V gene is TRBV20-1, the J gene TRBJ1-1; D is uncertain. Germline loops: CDR1 DFQATT, CDR2 SNEGSKA (reference sequence). The V gene lost 2 bases and the J gene lost 2 bases, with 3 bases spanning the gap. CDR3 length: 11 amino acids. The CDR3 here is CSARLNTEAFF. CDR3 coding DNA: TGCAGTGCTAGACTAAACACTGAAGCTTTCTTT.